This TCR beta chain comes out of a study of blood T cells in healthy people across ages. Study findings and constraints: Both higher diversity and more naive CD4+ cells marked long-lived donors when set against aged donors. Across samples, TCR beta diversity tracked strongly with naive T cell percentage.

CDR3 length: 14 residues. Germline lookup yields CDR1 MGHDK and CDR2 SYGVNS. V lost 7 bases and J lost 6; bases outside the gene matches: 9. With regard to this clonotype: The antigen is not known.

PCR was performed a second time for about 7 to 12 cycles using a sample-barcoded 5' primer and a J-beta primer mix. A 12-random-nucleotide template-switch adaptor tagged each cDNA molecule. Using its own MiXCR run on the 5' RACE reads, TCRdb lists one record per CDR3 protein. This repertoire shows some 920,000 distinct CDR3 sequences, 45% to 60% found once; its top ten account for roughly 23%. The chain uses TRBV25-1 and TRBJ1-2; TRBD1 aligns across 9 bases. The clonotype originates from a woman in her sixties or seventies in good health. The sequenced material came from blood. CDR3 sequence reads: CASTRTGVIDGYTF. The CDR3 coding sequence is TGTGCCAGCACTAGGACAGGGGTTATTGATGGCTACACCTTC.